What follows is one TCR beta chain and its context. Its target is unknown. The CDR3 loop spans 14 amino acids. The V gene lost 2 bases and the J gene lost 0 bases, with 7 bases spanning the gap. CDR1 and CDR2 (germline): SGHTA, FQGTGA. The data stem from a study of cytotoxic CD8 clonotypes in ibrutinib-treated CLL. At the level of the study: Within the patient group, under 12 were relapsed/refractory and over 14 treatment-naive, and 17 were IGHV unmutated. Average yields of 255,043 productive templates and 94,082 productive rearrangements characterized the samples.

Overall study findings and caveats: Elevated clonality accompanied ibrutinib response, with a return toward baseline values at progression. Clonality at baseline surpassed age-matched healthy donors and tracked circulating CD8+ T-cell counts.

Method: immunoSEQ multiplex PCR; TCRdb's copy keeps in-frame clones and lacks some. The table has around 330,000 clones, approximately 67% seen once. The chain links TRBV7-3 to TRBJ1-1; D is ambiguous. The clonotype comes from a human donor with chronic lymphocytic leukemia. This sample comprised PBMCs, obtained after 36 months of ibrutinib treatment. The CDR3 region has the DNA TGTGCCAGCAGCTTACAACGGGTGAACACTGAAGCTTTCTTT. Protein: CASSLQRVNTEAFF.